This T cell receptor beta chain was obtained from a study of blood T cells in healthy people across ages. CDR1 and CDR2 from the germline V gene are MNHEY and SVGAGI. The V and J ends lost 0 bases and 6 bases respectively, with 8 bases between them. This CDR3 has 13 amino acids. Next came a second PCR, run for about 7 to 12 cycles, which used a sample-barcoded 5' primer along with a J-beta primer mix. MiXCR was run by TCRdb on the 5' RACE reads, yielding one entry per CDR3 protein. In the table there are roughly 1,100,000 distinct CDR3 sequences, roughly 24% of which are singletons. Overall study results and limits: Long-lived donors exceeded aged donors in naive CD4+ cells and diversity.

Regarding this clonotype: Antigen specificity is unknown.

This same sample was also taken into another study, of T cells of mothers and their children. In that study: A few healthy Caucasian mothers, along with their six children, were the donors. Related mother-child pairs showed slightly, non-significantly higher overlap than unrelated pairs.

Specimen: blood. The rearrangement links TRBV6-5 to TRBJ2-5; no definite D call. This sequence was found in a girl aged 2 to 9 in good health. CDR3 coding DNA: TGTGCCAGCAGTTACTCGACCTTAAAGACCCAGTACTTC. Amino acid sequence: CASSYSTLKTQYF.